This T cell receptor (beta chain) was sequenced during a study of blood T cell repertoires in COVID-19. At the level of the study: From T cells, B-cell-depleted T cells, or PBMCs came the material, which was cDNA or gDNA.

Profiling relied on immunoSEQ multiplex PCR, and the TCRdb table lists in-frame clones only, not all of them. The profile shows just under 40,000 clones, roughly 85% of them singletons. This CDR3 is built from 15 residues. Germline assignment: CDR1 SEHNR and CDR2 FQNEAQ (reference sequence). Trimming removed 2 bases from V and 8 bases from J; junction bases left unmatched: 6. This clonotype originated in a human donor in a cohort sampled during active COVID-19. Sequenced sample: peripheral blood. The gene calls are TRBV7-9 and TRBJ2-2; 9 bases are a match to TRBD1. The CDR3 protein is CASSLFGTGTGELFF. The CDR3 region has the DNA TGTGCCAGCAGCTTATTTGGGACAGGGACAGGGGAGCTGTTTTTT.